This record looks at one T cell receptor (beta chain) sequence and its context. As yet, its antigen is unknown. CDR1 MDHEN and CDR2 SYDVKM come from the germline V gene. The CDR3 sequence is 12 residues long. The V and J ends lost 5 bases and 7 bases respectively, with 10 bases between them. The data belong to a study of beta chain features in type 1 diabetes. For the study at large: No patient-donor differences in age, gender, total cells or subset yield.

General observations from the study: TCRB CDR3s were moderately but significantly shorter in Type 1 diabetes patients in all four CD4+ subsets.

Since all of the isolated RNA was reverse transcribed, expressed TCRB transcripts were what got sequenced. Sequencing was performed with immunoSEQ multiplex PCR; in TCRdb, only in-frame clones are kept and a portion is missing. The data contain more than 550,000 clones, over 13% of them seen just once; the ten biggest clones take up 0.04%. Sequenced sample: naive CD4+ T cells from blood. The chain couples TRBV28 to TRBJ2-3, with D maybe TRBD1 (6 bases). This TCR derives from a young man with type 1 diabetes. DNA for the CDR3: TGTGCCAGCAGTCGTACAGGGAATACGCAGTATTTT. Amino acid sequence: CASSRTGNTQYF.